Below are 25 T cell receptor beta chains sequenced from a single sample in a study of OX40 agonist ivuxolimab in advanced cancers. Some clones are missing from TCRdb's copy, which holds only in-frame ones; the method was immunoSEQ multiplex PCR. The data contain around 61,000 clones, over 65% of them singletons. Material: CD4+ or CD8+ T cells sorted from blood, obtained in a trial of the OX40 agonist ivuxolimab. These receptors all come from an adult with an advanced solid tumor such as melanoma, head and neck, liver or kidney cancer.

The chain links TRBV6-6 to TRBJ2-7; D may be TRBD2 (5 bases). Germline values: CDR1 MNHNY, CDR2 SVGAGI (reference sequence). V dropped 7 bases and J dropped 3 bases, with 13 bases sitting between them. The CDR3 has 13 residues. The CDR3 DNA sequence: TGTGCCAGCAAAAGCGGTTGGGGCTACGAGCAGTACTTC. Protein product: CASKSGWGYEQYF.

This clone has only a few counts. V gene TRBV9 combines with J gene TRBJ2-1; 10 bases map to TRBD1. V gave up 0 bases and J gave up 5 bases; unmatched junction bases: 2. The CDR3 loop spans 15 amino acids. Germline V lookup: CDR1 SGDLS, CDR2 YYNGEE. The chain's CDR3 is CASSVEGQGNNEQFF. CDR3 nucleotides: TGTGCCAGCAGCGTAGAGGGACAGGGGAACAATGAGCAGTTCTTC.

The chain is built from TRBV30 and TRBJ2-5; possibly TRBD1 or TRBD2 for D (5 bases each). The V end lost 2 bases, the J end lost 2 bases, and 18 bases lay between the germline ends. Germline V gene lookup returns CDR1 GTSNPN and CDR2 SVGIG (reference sequence). This CDR3 region has 16 residues. The CDR3 nucleotides read TGTGCCTGGAGTCGGGGTCGGGGCGGAAATCAAGAGACCCAGTACTTC. This sequence encodes CAWSRGRGGNQETQYF.

The chain carries TRBV19 and TRBJ2-3, with 9 bases fitting TRBD2. CDR3 length equals 15 residues. The germline V gene encodes CDR1 LNHDA and CDR2 SQIVND (reference sequence). The V gene end was trimmed by 5 bases and the J gene end by 5 bases; junction bases not matched to a gene: 8. CDR3 in amino acids: CASSEQRGAGDTQYF. CDR3 in DNA: TGTGCCAGTAGTGAGCAGCGGGGGGCCGGAGATACGCAGTATTTT. The variable domain in full, with the rest retrieved from reference TRBV19 and TRBJ2-3, is DGGITQSPKYLFRKEGQNVTLSCEQNLNHDAMYWYRQDPGQGLRLIYYSQIVNDFQKGDIAEGYSVSREKKESFPLTVTSAQKNPTAFYLCASSEQRGAGDTQYFGPGTRLTVL.

The chain is built from TRBV6-6 and TRBJ1-2; D unclear. Germline V lookup: CDR1 MNHNY, CDR2 SVGAGI (reference sequence). The length of the CDR3 is 12 residues. Trimming removed 5 bases at V and 6 bases at J, with 10 bases between. CDR3 loop: CASSTARDGYTF. The CDR3 DNA reads as TGTGCCAGCAGTACGGCCCGGGATGGCTACACCTTC.

The genes are TRBV10-3 and TRBJ2-5, with 13 positions matching TRBD2. The V segment lost 3 bases and the J segment 4 bases; nucleotides outside the gene matches: 8. Germline CDR1 reads ENHRY; CDR2 reads SYGVKD. This CDR3 spans 17 amino acids. CDR3 residues: CAISDKPGLAGRETQYF. The CDR3 DNA sequence: TGTGCCATCAGTGATAAACCGGGACTAGCGGGAAGAGAGACCCAGTACTTC.

The V gene is TRBV30, the J gene TRBJ1-1; TRBD1 is a possible D gene (5 bases). The germline gives CDR1 GTSNPN, CDR2 SVGIG (reference sequence). The CDR3 consists of 15 residues. The V gene lost 2 bases and the J gene lost 7 bases, with 20 bases spanning the gap. CDR3 in DNA: TGTGCCTGGAGTCACGGGGCAGATTACTCTGATGAAGCTTTCTTT. Translating gives CAWSHGADYSDEAFF.

The chain is built from TRBV6-5 and TRBJ1-6; D might be TRBD1 (6 bases). The germline V and J ends were trimmed by 6 bases and 8 bases, with 11 bases remaining between them. The CDR3 sequence is 13 residues long. CDR1 is MNHEY and CDR2 is SVGAGI in the germline V gene. CDR3: CASREGVYSPLHF. The CDR3 DNA sequence: TGTGCCAGCAGAGAGGGGGTCTATTCACCCCTCCACTTT.

This chain uses TRBV29-1 with TRBJ1-4; D remains unclear. CDR1 is SQVTM, CDR2 ANQGSEA, per germline. This CDR3 has 13 residues. Trimming pared 6 bases from V and 8 bases from J, leaving 16 bases between. The CDR3 protein is CSVAETGREKLFF. For the CDR3, the DNA is TGCAGCGTAGCCGAAACGGGAAGGGAAAAACTGTTTTTT.

This clone was seen more than once but under ten times. The chain combines TRBV5-5 with TRBJ2-3; possible D gene TRBD2, 6 bases. The CDR3 spans 15 residues. V was shortened by 6 bases and J by 0 bases, with 14 bases between the two germline ends. Germline lookup yields CDR1 SGHKS and CDR2 YYEKEE (reference sequence). CDR3 region: CASTAPAGSTDTQYF. The DNA for the CDR3 is TGTGCCAGCACCGCACCAGCGGGTAGCACAGATACGCAGTATTTT.

In this sample, this clone turned up once. For the CDR3, the DNA is TGCAGCGTTGAAGGTCTAGCGGGAGTAAATGAGCAGTTCTTC. It encodes CSVEGLAGVNEQFF. This chain uses TRBV29-1 with TRBJ2-1; 10 bases are shared with TRBD2. Germline V lookup: CDR1 SQVTM, CDR2 ANQGSEA. Trimming took 1 base from V and 7 from J; bases not matched to a gene: 4. The CDR3 extends over 14 amino acids.

This rearrangement joins TRBV16 to TRBJ2-4; possible D gene TRBD1, 6 bases. V shed 1 base and J shed 6 bases, with 13 bases lying between them. The CDR3 runs to 15 residues. Looked up from germline, CDR1 is KGHSY and CDR2 is FQNENV. As DNA, the CDR3 is TGTGCCAGCAGCCAATTCACAGGGTCCGGAAACATTCAGTACTTC. Translation: CASSQFTGSGNIQYF.

This sequence joins TRBV11-3 and TRBJ1-3; tentative D call: TRBD1 (6 bases). V was cut by 5 bases and J by 4 bases, with 15 bases left in between. Germline CDR1 is SGHNT and CDR2 is YENEEA. CDR3 length equals 15 residues. CDR3 residues: CASSHTTGKGNTIYF. The DNA of the CDR3 is TGTGCCAGCAGCCATACTACAGGGAAGGGAAACACCATATATTTT.

The chain has TRBV7-9 and TRBJ2-7; D unresolved. CDR1 and CDR2 from the germline V gene are SEHNR and FQNEAQ (reference sequence). The CDR3 contains 15 residues. With 5 bases removed from V and 3 bases from J, the gap between germline ends came to 17 bases. CDR3 region: CASSHQRIGFYEQYF. CDR3 in DNA: TGTGCCAGCAGCCACCAGCGCATAGGGTTCTACGAGCAGTACTTC.

This clone came up once. The chain carries TRBV15 and TRBJ2-5; 8 bases match TRBD1. The DNA matches TRBJ2-7 better at its end, which makes the J call doubtful. There are 14 residues in the CDR3. Per the germline V gene, CDR1 is LNHNV and CDR2 is YYDKDF (reference sequence). The CDR3 DNA follows: TGTGCCACCGGACAGGGCAGTCCACCCTACGAGCAGTACTTC. Translated: CATGQGSPPYEQYF.

The chain employs TRBV7-9 and TRBJ1-3; D might be TRBD1 (5 bases). This CDR3 region has 15 residues. V was shortened by 2 bases and J by 0 bases, with 8 bases between the two germline ends. Looked up from germline, CDR1 is SEHNR and CDR2 is FQNEAQ (reference sequence). In DNA, the CDR3 is TGTGCCAGCAGCTTATGGGGGACCTCTGGAAACACCATATATTTT. Translated: CASSLWGTSGNTIYF.

The rearrangement links TRBV7-9 to TRBJ1-1, with D unresolved. The CDR3 covers 14 residues. In germline, CDR1 is SEHNR, CDR2 FQNEAQ (reference sequence). Trimming shortened V by 4 bases and J by 1 base, and 10 bases separated the two germline ends. CDR3 protein: CASSSSDGNTEAFF. The CDR3 DNA sequence: TGTGCCAGCAGCTCCTCCGACGGGAACACTGAAGCTTTCTTT.

This clone was recorded only once. J is TRBJ2-2 and V is TRBV10-3; 8 positions match TRBD1. J was trimmed by 4 bases and V by 7 bases; bases with no gene match: 11. Germline assignment: CDR1 ENHRY and CDR2 SYGVKD. CDR3 length: 16 amino acids. CDR3 sequence (DNA): TGTGCCATCACACCCTATGGACAGGGTGCCACCGGGGAGCTGTTTTTT. Translated, it gives CAITPYGQGATGELFF.

The genes are TRBV7-2 and TRBJ2-7, with 10 bases lining up with TRBD2. This CDR3 spans 15 amino acids. Germline CDR1 SGHTA, CDR2 FQGNSA. J was trimmed by 6 bases and V by 1 base; bases with no gene match: 6. The CDR3 here is CASSLESSGSREQYF. The CDR3 nucleotides read TGTGCCAGCAGCTTAGAGTCTAGCGGGAGTCGCGAGCAGTACTTC.

The chain combines TRBV21-1 with TRBJ2-3; the DNA was not compared with TRBD2, the D call given in the table. TRBV21-1 counts as a pseudogene. The CDR3 consists of 17 residues. The CDR3 spells CASSKGTSGGGTDTQYF. DNA of the CDR3: TGTGCCAGCAGCAAAGGGACTAGCGGTGGCGGGACAGATACGCAGTATTTT.

The chain couples TRBV29-1 to TRBJ2-7, with 12 bases that match TRBD1. The CDR3 consists of 13 residues. Germline CDR1 is SQVTM and CDR2 is ANQGSEA. V shed 4 bases, J shed 5 bases, and the junction held 3 bases outside the gene matches. The CDR3 nucleotides are TGCAGCGTTGGCCGGGACAGGGGGCACGAGCAGTACTTC. This sequence encodes CSVGRDRGHEQYF.

The rearrangement joins TRBV27 to TRBJ2-1; possibly TRBD1 or TRBD2 for D (5 bases each). This CDR3 is built from 15 residues. Trimming removed 6 bases at V and 7 bases at J, with 19 bases between. Germline values: CDR1 MNHEY, CDR2 SMNVEV (reference sequence). The CDR3, as DNA: TGTGCCAGCAGCCGGGGACGAGGCAAAGGTAATGAGCAGTTCTTC. It codes for CASSRGRGKGNEQFF.

This rearrangement joins TRBV30 to TRBJ1-5, with D unclear. This CDR3 contains 13 residues. V was clipped by 1 base and J by 6 bases, with 10 bases between them. Germline V gene sequence: CDR1 GTSNPN, CDR2 SVGIG (reference sequence). The CDR3 DNA sequence: TGTGCCTGGAGTGCCGGGGTAAGTCAGCCCCAGCATTTT. As protein: CAWSAGVSQPQHF.

CDR3 bases: TGTGCCAGCAGCCAAGATCCGGACAGCAGCTCCTACGAGCAGTACTTC. It yields the protein CASSQDPDSSSYEQYF. The chain recombines TRBV4-2 with TRBJ2-7; the D gene is possibly TRBD1 (6 bases). CDR1 LGHNA and CDR2 YNFKEQ come from the germline V gene. The CDR3 contains 16 residues. With 0 bases removed from V and 0 bases from J, the gap between germline ends came to 12 bases.

The genes are TRBV7-3 and TRBJ2-6; D might be TRBD2 (6 bases). The ends were cut back, 1 base at V and 0 bases at J, with 10 bases in the middle. The CDR3 sequence is 17 residues long. Germline assignment: CDR1 SGHTA and CDR2 FQGTGA. The CDR3 bases are TGTGCCAGCAGCTTAATTGGGGACTCCTCTGGGGCCAACGTCCTGACTTTC. Translated, it gives CASSLIGDSSGANVLTF.